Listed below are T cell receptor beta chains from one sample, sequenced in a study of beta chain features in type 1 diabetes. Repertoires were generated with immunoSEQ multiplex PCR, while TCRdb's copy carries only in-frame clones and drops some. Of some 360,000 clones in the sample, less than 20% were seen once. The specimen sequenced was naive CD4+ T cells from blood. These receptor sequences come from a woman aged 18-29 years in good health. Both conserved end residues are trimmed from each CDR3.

CDR3aa: AWSVRGLVNQPQH; j_gene: TRBJ1-5; v_gene: TRBV30
CDR3aa: ASSDAGTYEQY; j_gene: TRBJ2-7; v_gene: TRBV25-1
CDR3aa: ASSPQSDSYNEQF; j_gene: TRBJ2-1; v_gene: TRBV7-2
CDR3aa: AISERQQETQY; j_gene: TRBJ2-5; v_gene: TRBV10-3
CDR3aa: ASGPGQGANEQY; j_gene: TRBJ2-7; v_gene: TRBV12-5
CDR3aa: ASSSSPGTGAGNIQY; j_gene: TRBJ2-4; v_gene: TRBV19
CDR3aa: ASSPTGRNFGYT; j_gene: TRBJ1-2; v_gene: TRBV7-2
CDR3aa: ASSENRVGEQY; j_gene: TRBJ2-7; v_gene: TRBV7-9
CDR3aa: ASSSRTVNTGELF; j_gene: TRBJ2-2; v_gene: TRBV11-1
CDR3aa: ASSDPNTNTEAF; j_gene: TRBJ1-1; v_gene: TRBV6-1